This T cell receptor beta chain was recovered during a study of blood T cell repertoires in COVID-19. In the study overall: Whether acute or convalescent, the COVID-19 samples came from the United States, Italy and Spain. Sources were T cells, B-cell-depleted T cells, or PBMCs; the material itself was cDNA or gDNA.

Under the authors' procedure: From reference gene primer amplification, estimates of nucleated cell counts were derived. Clones were read by immunoSEQ multiplex PCR, and TCRdb kept only the in-frame ones, dropping some. The V and J calls and clone size come from that table; D and trimming were worked out from the DNA. The sample contains some 130,000 clones, about 88% of which appear only once. The CDR3 totals 15 residues. Per the germline V gene, CDR1 is SGHRS and CDR2 is YFSETQ. V lost 3 bases, J lost 3 bases, and 3 bases stayed unmatched. The receptor was derived from a man in his 60s with COVID-19, enrolled during active disease. The material sequenced was peripheral blood. The chain is built from TRBV5-1 and TRBJ2-1; TRBD1 matches at 10 bases. CDR3 nucleotide sequence: TGCGCCAGCAGCTCAGACAGGGGGCTCTACAATGAGCAGTTCTTC. It is translated as CASSSDRGLYNEQFF.